The 27 T cell receptor beta chains below were found in one sample sequenced in a study of CD8+ T cells in alopecia areata. Reverse transcribed after extraction, RNA yielded cDNA as the sequencing template. Libraries were prepared by immunoSEQ multiplex PCR; TCRdb keeps only in-frame clonotypes and omits some of them. The data hold about 250,000 clones, with around three fifths observed a single time. Treatment described: oral pan-JAK inhibitor, 5-10 mg twice daily. The sample here was CD4+ T cells sorted from blood, taken at roughly week 53, from a patient treated with tofacitinib. The receptors derive from a human donor with alopecia areata.

Worth noting for this clone: Other DNA sequences in this sample translate to the same CDR3. J is TRBJ1-5 and V is TRBV7-2; D perhaps matches TRBD1 (5 bases). This CDR3 is built from 13 residues. Per germline, CDR1 SGHTA and CDR2 FQGNSA. Trimming removed 2 bases at V and 6 bases at J, with 8 bases between. The CDR3 DNA sequence: TGTGCCAGCAGCTTAACTCAGGGTCAGCCCCAGCATTTT. This sequence encodes CASSLTQGQPQHF.

J is TRBJ2-3 and V is TRBV5-4; 7 nucleotides agree with TRBD2. From germline, CDR1 is SGHNT and CDR2 YYREEE (reference sequence). The J segment lost 1 base and the V segment lost 4 bases, leaving 0 bases of the junction unmatched. This CDR3 has 13 amino acids. For the CDR3, the DNA is TGTGCCAGCAGCGCGGGGGGCACAGATACGCAGTATTTT. It yields the protein CASSAGGTDTQYF.

This rearrangement joins TRBV27 to TRBJ1-6; unclear D gene. Germline loops: CDR1 MNHEY, CDR2 SMNVEV (reference sequence). The V end was cut by 0 bases, the J end by 1 base, with 4 bases between. This CDR3 contains 15 residues. The CDR3: CASSLSRSYNSPLHF. In nucleotides, the CDR3 is TGTGCCAGCAGTTTATCCCGGTCCTATAATTCACCCCTCCACTTT.

A few counts support this clone. V and J are TRBV19 and TRBJ1-5; TRBD1 matches 8 bases. Per the germline V gene, CDR1 is LNHDA and CDR2 is SQIVND (reference sequence). V was pared by 6 bases and J by 4 bases, with 5 bases of the junction left unmatched. The length of the CDR3 is 14 residues. The CDR3 sequence is CASSPDRVNQPQHF. CDR3 DNA: TGTGCCAGTAGCCCGGACAGGGTGAATCAGCCCCAGCATTTT. The full variable domain, rest sourced from reference TRBV19 and TRBJ1-5, is DGGITQSPKYLFRKEGQNVTLSCEQNLNHDAMYWYRQDPGQGLRLIYYSQIVNDFQKGDIAEGYSVSREKKESFPLTVTSAQKNPTAFYLCASSPDRVNQPQHFGDGTRLSIL.

A few counts support this clone. The chain recombines TRBV9 with TRBJ2-1, with 9 nucleotides matching TRBD1. V lost 1 base and J lost 8; bases outside the gene matches: 4. Germline V CDR1 and CDR2: SGDLS, YYNGEE. The CDR3 runs 14 residues. In nucleotides, the CDR3 is TGTGCCAGCAGCGTATCAACAGGGGGCTATGAGCAGTTCTTC. As protein: CASSVSTGGYEQFF.

The V and J genes are TRBV4-1 and TRBJ1-5; no reliable D call. The CDR3 runs to 16 residues. The V gene's germline CDR1 is MGHRA and CDR2 YSYEKL. The V gene lost 0 bases and the J gene lost 0 bases, with 9 bases spanning the gap. The CDR3 loop is CASSQEMDLSNQPQHF. For the CDR3, the DNA is TGCGCCAGCAGCCAAGAGATGGACCTTAGCAATCAGCCCCAGCATTTT.

This chain connects TRBV6-1 to TRBJ2-1; tentative D call: TRBD1 (6 bases). This CDR3 spans 16 amino acids. Trimming removed 4 bases at V and 4 bases at J, with 17 bases between. In germline, CDR1 is MNHNS, CDR2 SASEGT. The CDR3, as DNA: TGTGCCAGCAGTGGAACAGGGCCCCGTACTTACAATGAGCAGTTCTTC. Protein: CASSGTGPRTYNEQFF.

This clone showed up just once. This chain uses TRBV7-9 with TRBJ2-2, with unresolved D. This CDR3 is built from 15 residues. The V and J ends lost 1 base and 1 base respectively, with 7 bases between them. The V gene's germline CDR1 is SEHNR and CDR2 FQNEAQ (reference sequence). The CDR3 bases are TGTGCCAGCAGCTTAGTGTTGGGGAACACCGGGGAGCTGTTTTTT. Its protein product is CASSLVLGNTGELFF. Variable domain in full (rest from reference TRBV7-9 and TRBJ2-2): DTGVSQNPRHKITKRGQNVTFRCDPISEHNRLYWYRQTLGQGPEFLTYFQNEAQLEKSRLLSDRFSAERPKGSFSTLEIQRTEQGDSAMYLCASSLVLGNTGELFFGEGSRLTVL.

This clone was seen only a few times. The chain joins TRBV30 to TRBJ2-7; D is possibly TRBD1 (6 bases). The CDR3 is made up of 13 amino acids. V lost 4 bases and J lost 3, with 13 bases in between. From germline, CDR1 is GTSNPN and CDR2 SVGIG (reference sequence). The CDR3 sequence is CAWTAGVDYEQYF. The CDR3 DNA reads as TGTGCCTGGACGGCAGGGGTGGACTACGAGCAGTACTTC.

This clone is categorized as medium-sized (0.01 to 0.1%). The chain combines TRBV2 with TRBJ2-3, with TRBD1 identical over 7 bases. Germline CDR1 SNHLY, CDR2 FYNNEI. V shed 10 bases and J 2 bases; nucleotides not matched to a gene: 6. The CDR3 is made up of 13 amino acids. The CDR3 DNA sequence: TGTGCCACCGGGACAGTTTTCACAGATACGCAGTATTTT. Amino acids: CATGTVFTDTQYF.

The V and J genes are TRBV6-5 and TRBJ2-2, with D possibly being TRBD2 (5 bases). Looked up from germline, CDR1 is MNHEY and CDR2 is SVGAGI. This CDR3 has 15 amino acids. Trimming stripped 2 bases from V and 4 bases from J, with 11 bases between. For the CDR3, the DNA is TGTGCCAGCAGTTACAAAGCGGTGGGCACCGGGGAGCTGTTTTTT. It specifies CASSYKAVGTGELFF.

This clone was seen only a few times. The V call is TRBV29-1, the J call TRBJ2-7, with D possibly matching TRBD2 (5 bases). Trimming removed 4 bases at V and 4 bases at J, with 8 bases between. This CDR3 comprises 11 residues. Germline CDR1 SQVTM, CDR2 ANQGSEA. The CDR3 is CSVASGYEQYF. DNA for the CDR3: TGCAGCGTTGCAAGCGGTTACGAGCAGTACTTC.

This clone was observed a handful of times. The chain combines TRBV7-2 with TRBJ2-3; D unclear. This CDR3 contains 12 residues. Trimming took off 2 bases at V and 8 bases at J, with 8 bases between the two ends. CDR1 and CDR2 from the germline V gene are SGHTA and FQGNSA. In DNA, the CDR3 is TGTGCCAGCAGCTTATTCTCGGCTACGCAGTATTTT. Residues: CASSLFSATQYF.

This chain joins TRBV5-4 and TRBJ2-5; no clear D. V lost 4 bases, J lost 2 bases, and 9 bases lay in between. This CDR3 is built from 13 residues. Germline V CDR1 and CDR2: SGHNT, YYREEE (reference sequence). The CDR3 DNA sequence: TGTGCCAGCAGCAGATCAGGACAAGAGACCCAGTACTTC. It is translated as CASSRSGQETQYF.

The chain carries TRBV5-6 and TRBJ1-6; 7 bases agree with TRBD1. Germline CDR1 reads SGHDT; CDR2 reads YYEEEE. The V and J ends lost 4 bases and 8 bases, in that order; junction bases with no gene match: 6. CDR3 length equals 14 residues. The CDR3 coding sequence is TGTGCCAGCAGCCGGGACAGATTCTATTCACCCCTCCACTTT. Its protein product is CASSRDRFYSPLHF.

This clone was observed once. The chain carries TRBV6-5 and TRBJ2-7; 7 bases agree with TRBD1. Trimming removed 6 bases from V and 0 bases from J; junction bases left unmatched: 5. Germline V gene sequence: CDR1 MNHEY, CDR2 SVGAGI. The CDR3 is made up of 14 amino acids. Here the CDR3 DNA reads TGTGCCAGCAGAAACCGGGACAGCTCCTACGAGCAGTACTTC. Protein: CASRNRDSSYEQYF.

Note on this clone: A read error may produce the germline difference seen at one junction end. The V gene is TRBV7-2, the J gene TRBJ2-7; 8 positions agree with TRBD1. The CDR3 consists of 15 residues. Germline-derived CDR1 and CDR2 are SGHTA and FQGNSA. The DNA of the CDR3 is TGCGCCAGCAGCCAAGAGTTAGCAGGGGGCCGCGAGCAGTACTTC. It encodes CASSQELAGGREQYF.

The V gene is TRBV4-3, the J gene TRBJ2-2; no firm D call. Germline V lookup: CDR1 LGHNA, CDR2 YSLEER. Between the trimmed V and J ends, which lost 2 bases and 6 bases, there was a span of 16 bases. The CDR3 length is 16 residues. The chain's CDR3 is CASSQRTPPGSGELFF. In DNA form, the CDR3 reads TGCGCCAGCAGCCAACGTACCCCCCCGGGCTCCGGGGAGCTGTTTTTT.

The V and J genes are TRBV5-1 and TRBJ2-7; D assignment may be TRBD1 or TRBD2 (5 bases each). Germline V gene lookup returns CDR1 SGHRS and CDR2 YFSETQ. CDR3 length: 14 amino acids. V lost 4 bases, J lost 4 bases, and 15 bases lay in between. CDR3 sequence: CASSDRDGPYEQYF. The CDR3 coding sequence is TGCGCCAGCAGCGATCGGGACGGACCTTACGAGCAGTACTTC. Together with reference TRBV5-1 and TRBJ2-7, the CDR3 gives the full variable domain: KAGVTQTPRYLIKTRGQQVTLSCSPISGHRSVSWYQQTPGQGLQFLFEYFSETQRNKGNFPGRFSGRQFSNSRSEMNVSTLELGDSALYLCASSDRDGPYEQYFGPGTRLTVT.

In this sample, this clone turned up once. The V call is TRBV27, the J call TRBJ2-7; unclear D gene. This CDR3 is built from 12 residues. Germline V gives CDR1 MNHEY, CDR2 SMNVEV (reference sequence). V dropped 6 bases and J dropped 3 bases, with 9 bases sitting between them. The CDR3 sequence: CASRSDYYEQYF. The CDR3 region has the DNA TGTGCCAGCAGGTCAGATTACTACGAGCAGTACTTC.

This chain links TRBV11-3 with TRBJ2-5; D remains ambiguous. This CDR3 spans 9 amino acids. Trimming shortened V by 6 bases and J by 5 bases, and 1 base separated the two germline ends. Germline loops: CDR1 SGHNT, CDR2 YENEEA. CDR3 sequence: CASRETQYF. CDR3 sequence (DNA): TGTGCCAGCAGGGAGACCCAGTACTTC.

The genes are TRBV5-1 and TRBJ2-5; D call uncertain. The CDR3 has 15 amino acids. The germline gives CDR1 SGHRS, CDR2 YFSETQ. Trimming took 3 bases from V and 1 from J, leaving 13 bases between them. This CDR3 reads CASSSSPRRQETQYF. Written as DNA, the CDR3 is TGCGCCAGCAGCTCATCCCCCCGCCGCCAAGAGACCCAGTACTTC. The full variable domain, its missing parts supplied by reference TRBV5-1 and TRBJ2-5, is KAGVTQTPRYLIKTRGQQVTLSCSPISGHRSVSWYQQTPGQGLQFLFEYFSETQRNKGNFPGRFSGRQFSNSRSEMNVSTLELGDSALYLCASSSSPRRQETQYFGPGTRLLVL.

The genes are TRBV5-4 and TRBJ2-5; D is undetermined. This CDR3 comprises 14 residues. With 4 bases removed from V and 2 bases from J, the gap between germline ends came to 12 bases. Per the germline V gene, CDR1 is SGHNT and CDR2 is YYREEE (reference sequence). CDR3 region: CASSPRRSQETQYF. The DNA of the CDR3 is TGTGCCAGCAGCCCCAGGCGGTCTCAAGAGACCCAGTACTTC.

This rearrangement joins TRBV19 to TRBJ2-7, with a weak D call TRBD1 (5 bases). The V gene lost 6 bases and the J gene lost 3 bases, with 15 bases spanning the gap. Germline CDR1 LNHDA, CDR2 SQIVND (reference sequence). The CDR3 spans 14 residues. The CDR3 region has the DNA TGTGCCAGTAGCCCTGGACATGGTGGCTACGAGCAGTACTTC. It codes for CASSPGHGGYEQYF.

The chain couples TRBV30 to TRBJ2-1, with a tentative D call TRBD2 (5 bases). The CDR3 runs to 13 residues. Trimming cost V 0 bases and J 9 bases, with 12 bases left between them. Germline CDR1 and CDR2: GTSNPN and SVGIG (reference sequence). The CDR3 region has the DNA TGTGCCTGGAGTGTACCGGGATTAAGTGAGCAGTTCTTC. Translating gives CAWSVPGLSEQFF.

This chain links TRBV5-6 with TRBJ1-1; 10 bases fit TRBD1. The CDR3 has 17 residues. Looked up from germline, CDR1 is SGHDT and CDR2 is YYEEEE. V shed 4 bases, J shed 4 bases, and the junction held 13 bases outside the gene matches. CDR3 nucleotide sequence: TGTGCCAGCAGCCCAGAGTTGGGGGACAGGGGTCCCACTGAAGCTTTCTTT. Translated, it gives CASSPELGDRGPTEAFF.

J is TRBJ2-1 and V is TRBV7-2; no firm D call. The CDR3 is 12 residues long. Germline CDR1 is SGHTA and CDR2 is FQGNSA. With 5 bases removed from V and 3 bases from J, the gap between germline ends came to 5 bases. The CDR3 nucleotides are TGTGCCAGCAGCCTAAACTACAATGAGCAGTTCTTC. It yields the protein CASSLNYNEQFF.